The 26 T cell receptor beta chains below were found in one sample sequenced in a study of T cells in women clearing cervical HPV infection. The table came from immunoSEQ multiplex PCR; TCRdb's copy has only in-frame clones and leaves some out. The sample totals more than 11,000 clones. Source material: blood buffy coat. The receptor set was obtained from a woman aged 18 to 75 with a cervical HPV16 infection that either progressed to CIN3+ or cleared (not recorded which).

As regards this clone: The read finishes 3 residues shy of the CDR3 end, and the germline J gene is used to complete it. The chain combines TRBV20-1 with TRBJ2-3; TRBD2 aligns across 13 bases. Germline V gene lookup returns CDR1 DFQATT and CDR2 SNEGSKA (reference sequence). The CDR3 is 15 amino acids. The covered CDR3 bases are TGCAGTGCTAGGATTAGGACTAGCGGGGGAGGGACG. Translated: CSARIRTSGGGT. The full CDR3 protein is CSARIRTSGGGTQYF.

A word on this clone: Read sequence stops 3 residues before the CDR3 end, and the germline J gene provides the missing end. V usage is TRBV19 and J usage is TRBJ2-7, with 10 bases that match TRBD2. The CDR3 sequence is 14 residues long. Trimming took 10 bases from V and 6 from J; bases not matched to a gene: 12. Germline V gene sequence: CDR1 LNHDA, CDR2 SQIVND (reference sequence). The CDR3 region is CATQAGGAFGEQYF. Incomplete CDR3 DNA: TGTGCCACTCAAGCGGGGGGGGCGTTTGGCGAG.

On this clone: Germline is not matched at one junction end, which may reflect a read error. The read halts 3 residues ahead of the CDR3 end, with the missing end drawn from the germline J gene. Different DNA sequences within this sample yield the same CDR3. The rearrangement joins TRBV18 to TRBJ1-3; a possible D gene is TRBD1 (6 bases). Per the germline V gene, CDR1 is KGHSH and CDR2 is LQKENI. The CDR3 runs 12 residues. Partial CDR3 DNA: TGTGCCAGCTCACAACAGGGAAACACA. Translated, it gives CASSQQGNT. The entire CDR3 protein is CASSQQGNTIYF.

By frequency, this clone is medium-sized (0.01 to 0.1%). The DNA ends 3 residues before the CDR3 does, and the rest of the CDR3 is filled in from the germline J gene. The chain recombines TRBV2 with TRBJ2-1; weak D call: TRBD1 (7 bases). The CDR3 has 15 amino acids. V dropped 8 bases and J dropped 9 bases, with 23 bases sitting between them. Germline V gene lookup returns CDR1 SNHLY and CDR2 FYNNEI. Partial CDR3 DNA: TGTGCCAGCGGGCGGGCCCCTTCAGGGGGGACTGAG. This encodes CASGRAPSGGTE. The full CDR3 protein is CASGRAPSGGTEQFF. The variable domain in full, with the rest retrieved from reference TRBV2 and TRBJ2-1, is EPEVTQTPSHQVTQMGQEVILRCVPISNHLYFYWYRQILGQKVEFLVSFYNNEISEKSEIFDDQFSVERPDGSNFTLKIRSTKLEDSAMYFCASGRAPSGGTEQFFGPGTRLTVL.

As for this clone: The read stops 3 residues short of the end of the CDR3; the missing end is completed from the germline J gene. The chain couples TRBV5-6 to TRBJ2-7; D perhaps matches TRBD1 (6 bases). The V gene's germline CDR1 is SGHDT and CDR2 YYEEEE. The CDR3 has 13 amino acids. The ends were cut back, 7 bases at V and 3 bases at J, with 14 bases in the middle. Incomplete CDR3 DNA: TGTGCCAGCTCACAGGGTTTTGTCTACGAG. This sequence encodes CASSQGFVYE. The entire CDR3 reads CASSQGFVYEQYF.

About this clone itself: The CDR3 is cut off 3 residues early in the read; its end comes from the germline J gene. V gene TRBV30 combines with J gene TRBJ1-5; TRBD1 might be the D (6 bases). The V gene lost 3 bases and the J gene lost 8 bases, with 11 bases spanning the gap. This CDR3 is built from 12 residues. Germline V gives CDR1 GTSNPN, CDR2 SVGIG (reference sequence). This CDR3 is CAWSQGLEPQHF. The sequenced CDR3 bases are TGTGCCTGGAGCCAGGGGTTAGAGCCC.

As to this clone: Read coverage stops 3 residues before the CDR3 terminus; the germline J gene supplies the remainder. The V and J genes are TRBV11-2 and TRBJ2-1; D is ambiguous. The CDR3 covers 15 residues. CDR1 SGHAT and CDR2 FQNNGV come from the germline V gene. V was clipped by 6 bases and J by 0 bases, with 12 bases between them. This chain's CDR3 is CASSTQVDSYNEQFF. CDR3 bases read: TGTGCCAGCAGTACCCAGGTTGACTCCTACAATGAG.

The CDR3 is CASSLGGGDGADTQYF. The DNA read from the CDR3 is TGCGCCAGCAGCTTGGGCGGCGGGGACGGCGCAGATACG. This chain connects TRBV5-1 to TRBJ2-3, with a tentative D call TRBD2 (6 bases). The read stops 3 residues short of the end of the CDR3; the missing end is completed from the germline J gene. In germline, CDR1 is SGHRS, CDR2 YFSETQ. The V and J ends lost 0 bases and 4 bases respectively, with 15 bases between them. CDR3 length: 16 amino acids. Together with reference TRBV5-1 and TRBJ2-3, the CDR3 gives the full variable domain: KAGVTQTPRYLIKTRGQQVTLSCSPISGHRSVSWYQQTPGQGLQFLFEYFSETQRNKGNFPGRFSGRQFSNSRSEMNVSTLELGDSALYLCASSLGGGDGADTQYFGPGTRLTVL.

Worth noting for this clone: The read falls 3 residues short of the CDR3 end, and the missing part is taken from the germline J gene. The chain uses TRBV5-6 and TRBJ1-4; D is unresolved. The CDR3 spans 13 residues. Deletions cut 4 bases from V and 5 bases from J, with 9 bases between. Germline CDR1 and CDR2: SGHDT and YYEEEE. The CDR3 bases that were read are TGTGCCAGCAGCCGCGGGATCAATGAAAAA. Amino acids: CASSRGINEK. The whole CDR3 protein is CASSRGINEKLFF.

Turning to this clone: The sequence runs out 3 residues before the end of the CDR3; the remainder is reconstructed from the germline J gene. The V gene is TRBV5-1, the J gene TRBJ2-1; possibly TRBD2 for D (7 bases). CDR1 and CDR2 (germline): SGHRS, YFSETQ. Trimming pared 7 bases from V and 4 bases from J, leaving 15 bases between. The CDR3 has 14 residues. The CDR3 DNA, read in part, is TGCGCCAGCTCCATGGGGGGGGCATACAATGAG. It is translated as CASSMGGAYNE. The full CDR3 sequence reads CASSMGGAYNEQFF.

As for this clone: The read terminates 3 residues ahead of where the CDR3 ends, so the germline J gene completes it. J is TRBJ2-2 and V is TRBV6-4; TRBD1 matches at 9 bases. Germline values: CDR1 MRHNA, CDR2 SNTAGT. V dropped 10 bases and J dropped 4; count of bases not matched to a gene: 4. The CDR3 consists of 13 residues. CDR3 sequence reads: CATSDRGTGELFF. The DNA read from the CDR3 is TGTGCCACCTCGGACAGGGGCACCGGGGAG.

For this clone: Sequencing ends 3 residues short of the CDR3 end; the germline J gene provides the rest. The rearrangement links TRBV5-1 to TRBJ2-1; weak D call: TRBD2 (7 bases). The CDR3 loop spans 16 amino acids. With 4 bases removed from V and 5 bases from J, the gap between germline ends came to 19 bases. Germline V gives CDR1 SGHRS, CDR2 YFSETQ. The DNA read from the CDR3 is TGCGCCAGCAGCGCATTTAGGGGGGGCTACAACAATGAG. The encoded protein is CASSAFRGGYNNE. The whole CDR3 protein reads CASSAFRGGYNNEQFF. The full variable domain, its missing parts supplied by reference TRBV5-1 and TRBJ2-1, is KAGVTQTPRYLIKTRGQQVTLSCSPISGHRSVSWYQQTPGQGLQFLFEYFSETQRNKGNFPGRFSGRQFSNSRSEMNVSTLELGDSALYLCASSAFRGGYNNEQFFGPGTRLTVL.

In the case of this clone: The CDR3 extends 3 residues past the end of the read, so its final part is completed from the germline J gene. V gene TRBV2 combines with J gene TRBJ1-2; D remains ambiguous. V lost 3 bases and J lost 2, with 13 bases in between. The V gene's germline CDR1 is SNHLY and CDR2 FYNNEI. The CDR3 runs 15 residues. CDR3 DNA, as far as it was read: TGTGCCAGCAGTGACAGTCCACGTCCCAACTATGGC. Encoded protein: CASSDSPRPNYG. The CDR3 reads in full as CASSDSPRPNYGYTF.

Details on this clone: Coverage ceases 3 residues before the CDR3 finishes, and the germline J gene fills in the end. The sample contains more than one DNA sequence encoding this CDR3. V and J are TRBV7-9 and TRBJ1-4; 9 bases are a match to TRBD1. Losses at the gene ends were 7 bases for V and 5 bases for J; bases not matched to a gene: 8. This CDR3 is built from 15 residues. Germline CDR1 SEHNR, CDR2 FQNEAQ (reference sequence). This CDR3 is CASTYTGQGNEKLFF. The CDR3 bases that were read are TGTGCCAGCACATACACCGGACAGGGGAATGAAAAA.

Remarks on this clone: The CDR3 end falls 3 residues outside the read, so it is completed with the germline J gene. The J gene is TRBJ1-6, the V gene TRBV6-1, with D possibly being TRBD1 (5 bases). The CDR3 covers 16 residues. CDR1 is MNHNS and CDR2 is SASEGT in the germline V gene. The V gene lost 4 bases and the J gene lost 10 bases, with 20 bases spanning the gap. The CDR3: CASSVEGQTPWSPLHF. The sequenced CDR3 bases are TGTGCCAGCAGTGTCGAGGGGCAGACCCCTTGGTCACCC.

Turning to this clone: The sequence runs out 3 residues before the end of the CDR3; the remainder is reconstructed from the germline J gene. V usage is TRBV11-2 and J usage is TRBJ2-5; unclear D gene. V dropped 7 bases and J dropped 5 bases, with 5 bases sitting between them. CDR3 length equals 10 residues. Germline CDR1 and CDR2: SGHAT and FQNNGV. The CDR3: CASKRETQYF. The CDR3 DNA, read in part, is TGTGCCAGCAAGCGCGAGACC. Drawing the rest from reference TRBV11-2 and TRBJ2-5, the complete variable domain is EAGVAQSPRYKIIEKRQSVAFWCNPISGHATLYWYQQILGQGPKLLIQFQNNGVVDDSQLPKDRFSAERLKGVDSTLKIQPAKLEDSAVYLCASKRETQYFGPGTRLLVL.

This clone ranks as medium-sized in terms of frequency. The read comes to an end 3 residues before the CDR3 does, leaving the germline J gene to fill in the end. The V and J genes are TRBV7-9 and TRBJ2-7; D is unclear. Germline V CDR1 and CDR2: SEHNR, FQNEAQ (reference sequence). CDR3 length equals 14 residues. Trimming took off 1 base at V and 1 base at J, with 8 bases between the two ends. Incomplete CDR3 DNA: TGTGCCAGCAGCTTAGAATCATTTTCCTACGAG. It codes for CASSLESFSYE. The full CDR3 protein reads CASSLESFSYEQYF. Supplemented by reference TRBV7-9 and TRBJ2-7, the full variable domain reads DTGVSQNPRHKITKRGQNVTFRCDPISEHNRLYWYRQTLGQGPEFLTYFQNEAQLEKSRLLSDRFSAERPKGSFSTLEIQRTEQGDSAMYLCASSLESFSYEQYFGPGTRLTVT.

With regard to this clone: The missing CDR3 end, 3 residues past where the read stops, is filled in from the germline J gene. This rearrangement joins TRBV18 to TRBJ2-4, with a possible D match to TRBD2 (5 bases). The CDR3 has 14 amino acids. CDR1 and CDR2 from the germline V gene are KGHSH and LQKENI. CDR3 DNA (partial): TGTGCCAGCTCACCAGCTCAGAGTGACTATGGT. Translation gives CASSPAQSDYG. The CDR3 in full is CASSPAQSDYGQYF. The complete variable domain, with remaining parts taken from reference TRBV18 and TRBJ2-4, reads NAGVMQNPRHLVRRRGQEARLRCSPMKGHSHVYWYRQLPEEGLKFMVYLQKENIIDESGMPKERFSAEFPKEGPSILRIQQVVRGDSAAYFCASSPAQSDYGQYFGAGTRLSVL.

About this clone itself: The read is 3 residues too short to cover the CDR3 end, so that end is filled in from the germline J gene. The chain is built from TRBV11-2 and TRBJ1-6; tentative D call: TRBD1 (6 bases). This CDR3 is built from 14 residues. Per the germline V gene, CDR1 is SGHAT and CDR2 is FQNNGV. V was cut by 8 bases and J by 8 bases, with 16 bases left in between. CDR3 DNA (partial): TGTGCCAGCCGCCTACAGGGCATCTATTCACCC. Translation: CASRLQGIYSP. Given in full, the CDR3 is CASRLQGIYSPLHF.

CDR3 protein: CSVILAGTNTEAFF. Partial CDR3 DNA: TGCAGCGTTATTTTGGCAGGCACGAACACTGAA. The V call is TRBV29-1, the J call TRBJ1-1; D not resolved. The read terminates 3 residues ahead of where the CDR3 ends, so the germline J gene completes it. The germline gives CDR1 SQVTM, CDR2 ANQGSEA. The CDR3 loop spans 14 amino acids. V was shortened by 5 bases and J by 1 base, with 14 bases between the two germline ends.

The CDR3 sequence: CASSRGQTGELFF. The CDR3 bases that were read are TGTGCCAGCTCGCGTGGACAGACCGGGGAG. The chain couples TRBV18 to TRBJ2-2, with D possibly TRBD1 on 6 matching bases. The read halts 3 residues ahead of the CDR3 end, with the missing end drawn from the germline J gene. V gave up 6 bases and J gave up 5 bases, with 10 bases separating them. Germline V CDR1 and CDR2: KGHSH, LQKENI. This CDR3 has 13 residues.

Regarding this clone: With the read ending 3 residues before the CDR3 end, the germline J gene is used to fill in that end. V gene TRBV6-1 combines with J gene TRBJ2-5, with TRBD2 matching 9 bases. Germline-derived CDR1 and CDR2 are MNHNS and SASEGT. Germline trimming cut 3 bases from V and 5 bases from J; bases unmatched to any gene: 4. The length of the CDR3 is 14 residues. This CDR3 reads CASSDAGGPETQYF. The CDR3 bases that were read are TGTGCCAGCAGTGACGCGGGGGGGCCGGAGACC.

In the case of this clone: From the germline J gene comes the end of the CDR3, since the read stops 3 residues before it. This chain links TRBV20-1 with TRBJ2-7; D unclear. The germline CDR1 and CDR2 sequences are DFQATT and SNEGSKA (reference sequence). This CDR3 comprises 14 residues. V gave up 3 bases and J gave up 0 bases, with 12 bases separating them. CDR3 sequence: CSASLGPFSYEQYF. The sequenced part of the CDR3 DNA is TGCAGTGCTAGTCTGGGCCCCTTCTCCTACGAG.

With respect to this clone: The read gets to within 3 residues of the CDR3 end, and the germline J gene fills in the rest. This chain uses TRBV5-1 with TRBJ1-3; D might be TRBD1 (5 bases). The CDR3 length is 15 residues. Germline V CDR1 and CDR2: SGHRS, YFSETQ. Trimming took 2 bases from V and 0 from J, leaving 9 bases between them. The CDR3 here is CASSFQGSSGNTIYF. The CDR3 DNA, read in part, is TGCGCCAGCAGCTTTCAGGGCAGCTCTGGAAACACC. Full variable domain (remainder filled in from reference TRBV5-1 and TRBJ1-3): KAGVTQTPRYLIKTRGQQVTLSCSPISGHRSVSWYQQTPGQGLQFLFEYFSETQRNKGNFPGRFSGRQFSNSRSEMNVSTLELGDSALYLCASSFQGSSGNTIYFGEGSWLTVV.

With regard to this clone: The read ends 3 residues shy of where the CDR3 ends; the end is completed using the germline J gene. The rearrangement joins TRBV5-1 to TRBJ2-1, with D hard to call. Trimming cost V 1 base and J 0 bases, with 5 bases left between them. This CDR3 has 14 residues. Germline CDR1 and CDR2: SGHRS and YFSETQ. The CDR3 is CASSLYSSYNEQFF. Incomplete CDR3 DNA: TGCGCCAGCAGCTTGTATAGCTCCTACAATGAG.

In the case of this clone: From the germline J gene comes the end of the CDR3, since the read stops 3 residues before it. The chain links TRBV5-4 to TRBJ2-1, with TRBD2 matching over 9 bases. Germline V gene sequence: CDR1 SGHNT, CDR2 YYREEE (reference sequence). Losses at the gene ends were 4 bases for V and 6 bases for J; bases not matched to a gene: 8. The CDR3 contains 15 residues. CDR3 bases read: TGTGCCAGCAGCCCGGGGACTAGCCTAGGCAATGAG. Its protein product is CASSPGTSLGNE. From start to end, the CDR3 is CASSPGTSLGNEQFF.